Listed here are 18 T cell receptor beta chains from one sample, sequenced in a study of blood T cell repertoires in COVID-19. Sequencing was performed with immunoSEQ multiplex PCR; in TCRdb, only in-frame clones are kept and a portion is missing. The sample has about 290,000 clones; roughly 89% are singletons. Input material: peripheral blood. The source is a young woman with COVID-19, enrolled during active disease.

The chain employs TRBV20-1 and TRBJ2-6; maybe TRBD2 (5 bases). Germline CDR1 is DFQATT and CDR2 is SNEGSKA (reference sequence). The V gene lost 3 bases and the J gene lost 1 base, with 7 bases spanning the gap. The CDR3 runs to 14 residues. For the CDR3, the DNA is TGCAGTGCTAGTACGGGGTCTGGGGCCAACGTCCTGACTTTC. Translating it yields CSASTGSGANVLTF.

This clone showed up just once. This chain joins TRBV5-4 and TRBJ1-2; 10 bases fit TRBD1. The V gene's germline CDR1 is SGHNT and CDR2 YYREEE (reference sequence). This CDR3 has 14 residues. Losses at the gene ends were 5 bases for V and 5 bases for J; bases not matched to a gene: 6. CDR3 sequence: CASSLDRGPYGYTF. The CDR3 coding sequence is TGTGCCAGCAGTTTAGACAGGGGGCCATATGGCTACACCTTC.

The chain employs TRBV20-1 and TRBJ1-1; no clear D gene. Germline V gives CDR1 DFQATT, CDR2 SNEGSKA (reference sequence). Trimming removed 7 bases from V and 4 bases from J, with 7 bases in between. The CDR3 has 10 amino acids. In DNA, the CDR3 is TGCAGTGTCCACACCACTGAAGCTTTCTTT. Protein: CSVHTTEAFF.

The chain has TRBV29-1 and TRBJ2-1; D gene uncertain. The V gene lost 6 bases and the J gene lost 5 bases, with 8 bases spanning the gap. The CDR3 is 11 residues long. Germline loops: CDR1 SQVTM, CDR2 ANQGSEA. The CDR3 protein is CSVYRDNEQFF. The CDR3 nucleotides read TGCAGCGTATACCGGGACAATGAGCAGTTCTTC.

The chain is built from TRBV7-2 and TRBJ1-2, with 7 bases aligning to TRBD1. Trimming removed 2 bases from V and 2 bases from J; junction bases left unmatched: 14. CDR1 SGHTA and CDR2 FQGNSA come from the germline V gene. This CDR3 comprises 18 residues. The CDR3 region is CASSLSIVWQQGNYGYTF. CDR3 sequence (DNA): TGTGCCAGCAGCTTATCGATCGTCTGGCAACAGGGGAACTATGGCTACACCTTC.

The chain carries TRBV24-1 and TRBJ2-7; 9 nucleotides agree with TRBD1. Germline loops: CDR1 KGHDR, CDR2 SFDVKD. V trimming: 6 bases; J trimming: 4 bases; junction bases outside the gene matches: 6. The CDR3 totals 14 residues. In DNA form, the CDR3 reads TGTGCCACCAGTTTGGACAGGGGCGCATACGAGCAGTACTTC. Its protein product is CATSLDRGAYEQYF.

This chain uses TRBV7-9 with TRBJ2-1; weak D call: TRBD2 (7 bases). Germline lookup yields CDR1 SEHNR and CDR2 FQNEAQ (reference sequence). Trimming stripped 1 base from V and 6 bases from J, with 19 bases between. The CDR3 is 17 residues long. The CDR3 region has the DNA TGTGCCAGCAGCTTAGTGGGGGGGGCCCGATGGGGCAATGAGCAGTTCTTC. Protein sequence: CASSLVGGARWGNEQFF.

V is TRBV5-8 and J is TRBJ1-6; D might be TRBD1 (5 bases). The CDR3 is 13 residues long. Deletions cut 6 bases from V and 11 bases from J, with 15 bases between. CDR1 and CDR2 (germline): SGHTS, YDEGEE. The DNA of the CDR3 is TGTGCCAGCACTATCGGGGGTTTTGCACCCCTCCACTTT. Amino acids: CASTIGGFAPLHF.

The chain combines TRBV5-1 with TRBJ1-3, with TRBD1 identical over 8 bases. Per the germline V gene, CDR1 is SGHRS and CDR2 is YFSETQ. J lost 3 bases, V lost 4 bases, and 6 bases had no gene match. The CDR3 contains 15 residues. The CDR3 DNA follows: TGCGCCAGCAGCAGGACAGGGAAGAATGGAAACACCATATATTTT. Translation: CASSRTGKNGNTIYF. The whole variable domain, remainder taken from reference TRBV5-1 and TRBJ1-3, is KAGVTQTPRYLIKTRGQQVTLSCSPISGHRSVSWYQQTPGQGLQFLFEYFSETQRNKGNFPGRFSGRQFSNSRSEMNVSTLELGDSALYLCASSRTGKNGNTIYFGEGSWLTVV.

This clone appeared a few times. The chain has TRBV19 and TRBJ2-7; 9 bases fit TRBD1. V was pared by 3 bases and J by 2 bases, with 14 bases of the junction left unmatched. Germline loops: CDR1 LNHDA, CDR2 SQIVND (reference sequence). The CDR3 length is 18 residues. CDR3 coding DNA: TGTGCCAGTAGTATCAGTTTTTCTATCGGGACAGGGCCCTACGAGCAGTACTTC. It translates to CASSISFSIGTGPYEQYF.

This rearrangement joins TRBV19 to TRBJ1-5, with D possibly matching TRBD1 (6 bases). The CDR3 has 14 residues. CDR1 is LNHDA and CDR2 is SQIVND in the germline V gene (reference sequence). V lost 10 bases and J 4 bases, leaving 17 bases between the germline ends. The CDR3 DNA sequence: TGTGCCACTAACGTCCGGGACACTAATCAGCCCCAGCATTTT. It codes for CATNVRDTNQPQHF.

The rearrangement joins TRBV5-1 to TRBJ1-1; 7 bases agree with TRBD1. CDR1 SGHRS and CDR2 YFSETQ come from the germline V gene. The V gene end was trimmed by 5 bases and the J gene end by 3 bases; junction bases not matched to a gene: 4. There are 13 residues in the CDR3. The chain's CDR3 is CASSLQGHTEAFF. The CDR3 bases are TGCGCCAGCAGTCTACAGGGGCACACTGAAGCTTTCTTT.

V gene TRBV3-1 (or the pseudogene TRBV3-2) combines with J gene TRBJ2-7, with D hard to call. The V gene's germline CDR1 is LGHDT and CDR2 YNNKEL (reference sequence). This CDR3 contains 14 residues. Trimming shortened V by 1 base and J by 6 bases, and 13 bases separated the two germline ends. The DNA for the CDR3 is TGTGCCAGCAGCCAAGGTTCAGGTGACCTCGAGCAGTACTTC. Residues: CASSQGSGDLEQYF.

The chain joins TRBV6-5 to TRBJ1-6, with 8 bases fitting TRBD1. The germline gives CDR1 MNHEY, CDR2 SVGAGI. V lost 6 bases to trimming and J lost 5 bases; unmatched junction nucleotides: 6. The CDR3 spans 15 residues. CDR3 in amino acids: CASRPDRGHNSPLHF. Here the CDR3 DNA reads TGTGCCAGCAGACCCGACAGGGGACATAATTCACCCCTCCACTTT.

This clone was seen only a few times. J is TRBJ1-2 and V is TRBV19; D possibly corresponds to TRBD1 (6 bases). The CDR3 consists of 14 residues. CDR1 and CDR2 (germline): LNHDA, SQIVND (reference sequence). Trimming removed 5 bases at V and 7 bases at J, with 17 bases between. The CDR3 nucleotides read TGTGCCAGTAGTGGCCTGGGGGGGGCTGGTGGCTACACCTTC. Protein product: CASSGLGGAGGYTF.

This chain connects TRBV5-6 to TRBJ1-1; D may be TRBD1 (6 bases). The CDR3 totals 13 residues. Trimming took 2 bases from V and 7 from J, leaving 12 bases between them. Germline V gene lookup returns CDR1 SGHDT and CDR2 YYEEEE. CDR3 bases: TGTGCCAGCAGCTTTGGACAGAAGCTTGAAGCTTTCTTT. Protein: CASSFGQKLEAFF.

This clone was detected once. The rearrangement uses TRBV6-5 and TRBJ1-2; 7 nucleotides match TRBD1. From germline, CDR1 is MNHEY and CDR2 SVGAGI. This CDR3 is 12 amino acids long. Trimming removed 7 bases from V and 8 bases from J; junction bases left unmatched: 7. CDR3 sequence: CASTRGADGYTF. The CDR3 DNA reads TGTGCCAGCACCAGGGGGGCGGACGGCTACACCTTC.

V gene TRBV14 combines with J gene TRBJ2-1; TRBD1 aligns across 9 bases. The CDR3 is made up of 14 amino acids. The V gene end was trimmed by 4 bases and the J gene end by 5 bases; junction bases not matched to a gene: 3. Germline CDR1 SGHDN, CDR2 FVKESK. Here the CDR3 reads CASSRWTGDNEQFF. Written as DNA, the CDR3 is TGTGCCAGCAGCCGTTGGACAGGGGACAATGAGCAGTTCTTC.